The next 13 T cell receptor beta chains were all read from a single sample in a study of human CD8 memory T cell subsets. The TPEX subset meant dysfunctional early memory CD8+ cells, CCR7+ PD-1+ TIGIT+. Sequencing libraries of TCR beta were made by UMI-labeled 5' RACE. TCRdb derives one entry per CDR3 protein from the 5' RACE reads, leaving out DNA. Its table lists thousands of distinct CDR3 sequences. Material for sequencing was CD8+ T cells from PBMCs. The receptor set was obtained from a human donor in good health.

The chain carries TRBV29-1 and TRBJ1-6. CDR3 length: 13 amino acids. Per the germline V gene, CDR1 is SQVTM and CDR2 is ANQGSEA. The CDR3 reads CSVVGAQGSPLHF.

This clonotype is medium-sized by frequency. V and J are TRBV4-3 and TRBJ1-1; there is no DNA to check the TCRdb D call of TRBD1. The germline CDR1 and CDR2 sequences are LGHNA and YSLEER. This CDR3 is built from 14 residues. This chain's CDR3 is CASSPGRDGTEAFF.

V is TRBV6-5 and J is TRBJ2-2. This CDR3 is 13 amino acids long. Germline assignment: CDR1 MNHEY and CDR2 SVGAGI. The CDR3: CASSRPNTGELFF.

Measured by frequency, this clonotype is medium-sized. V is TRBV4-3 and J is TRBJ1-4. The CDR3 contains 15 residues. Germline CDR1 and CDR2: LGHNA and YSLEER. CDR3 residues: CASSQDGGMREKLFF.

This clonotype is medium-sized by frequency. The gene calls are TRBV7-6 and TRBJ2-2. Germline lookup yields CDR1 SGHVS and CDR2 FNYEAQ. The CDR3 spans 17 residues. Here the CDR3 reads CASSLAVGQADTGELFF.

V usage is TRBV11-3 and J usage is TRBJ2-3; the D call of TRBD1 rests on TCRdb alone, since no DNA is present to check it. There are 14 residues in the CDR3. Germline values: CDR1 SGHNT, CDR2 YENEEA. CDR3 in amino acids: CASSPGDSRDTQYF.

The V and J genes are TRBV29-1 and TRBJ2-1; TCRdb's D gene call, TRBD2, goes unchecked for lack of DNA. Germline assignment: CDR1 SQVTM and CDR2 ANQGSEA. This CDR3 spans 12 amino acids. The CDR3: CSVEGLAGPRIF.

The J gene is TRBJ2-7, the V gene TRBV6-2 or TRBV6-3; TCRdb calls TRBD1, which cannot be checked without DNA. CDR1 MNHEY and CDR2 SVGEGT come from the germline V gene. The CDR3 spans 14 residues. CDR3: CASSYGTGNYEQYF.

This clonotype is medium-sized (0.01 to 0.1%) by frequency. The chain links TRBV29-1 to TRBJ2-7; TCRdb outputs TRBD1, but without DNA this stays unchecked. The CDR3 is 15 residues long. Germline values: CDR1 SQVTM, CDR2 ANQGSEA. CDR3 sequence reads: CSVALPGQATYEQYF.

This chain joins TRBV2 and TRBJ2-3; the D call from TCRdb, TRBD2, cannot be confirmed without DNA. This CDR3 spans 13 amino acids. Germline V gives CDR1 SNHLY, CDR2 FYNNEI. CDR3 region: CARRGRGTDTQYF. Variable domain in full (rest from reference TRBV2 and TRBJ2-3): EPEVTQTPSHQVTQMGQEVILRCVPISNHLYFYWYRQILGQKVEFLVSFYNNEISEKSEIFDDQFSVERPDGSNFTLKIRSTKLEDSAMYFCARRGRGTDTQYFGPGTRLTVL.

This chain's CDR3 is CASSLEGVAQYF. This sequence joins TRBV7-8 and TRBJ2-3; TCRdb picks TRBD1, but there is no DNA to check that call. This CDR3 contains 12 residues. The V gene's germline CDR1 is SGHVS and CDR2 FQNEAQ.

This rearrangement joins TRBV20-1 to TRBJ1-1; the D call of TRBD1 rests on TCRdb alone, since no DNA is present to check it. The length of the CDR3 is 15 residues. Germline V gene lookup returns CDR1 DFQATT and CDR2 SNEGSKA (reference sequence). The CDR3: CSARFLAGTGTEAFF.

The rearrangement joins TRBV7-9 to TRBJ2-7; with no DNA, the TCRdb D assignment of TRBD1 cannot be verified. Per the germline V gene, CDR1 is SEHNR and CDR2 is FQNEAQ (reference sequence). The CDR3 length is 13 residues. The CDR3 sequence is CASSRQDRYEQYF. Variable domain in full (rest from reference TRBV7-9 and TRBJ2-7): DTGVSQNPRHKITKRGQNVTFRCDPISEHNRLYWYRQTLGQGPEFLTYFQNEAQLEKSRLLSDRFSAERPKGSFSTLEIQRTEQGDSAMYLCASSRQDRYEQYFGPGTRLTVT.